This T cell receptor beta chain was sequenced in a study of blood T cells in healthy people across ages. Notes on the study in general: What prevented conclusive comparison of naive and antigen-experienced cells was that PBMCs were unsorted. Across the age range, TCR beta diversity per million T cells fell in a roughly linear way.

A sample-barcoded 5' primer and a J-beta primer mix were used in a second PCR of roughly 6 to 11 cycles. Per sample, CDR3-containing paired-end reads numbered at least 2.5 million. Using its own MiXCR run on the 5' RACE reads, TCRdb lists one record per CDR3 protein. The data contain around 1,900,000 distinct CDR3 sequences, more than 35% of them singletons. About this clonotype: Its antigen is as yet unknown.

Isolating PBMCs gave at least 6 million of these cells per sample. The V and J ends lost 4 bases and 2 bases respectively, with 20 bases between them. Germline values: CDR1 MDHEN, CDR2 SYDVKM. This CDR3 is 17 amino acids long. Sequenced sample: blood. The TCR was taken from a human donor in good health. The V and J genes are TRBV28 and TRBJ1-2, with a tentative D call TRBD1 (5 bases). The CDR3 is CASSSPLGGDGNYGYTF. The CDR3 DNA sequence: TGTGCCAGCAGTTCCCCCCTGGGGGGGGACGGAAACTATGGCTACACCTTC.